A selection of T cell receptor beta chains follows, all from one sample in a study of blood T cell repertoires in COVID-19. Measured with immunoSEQ multiplex PCR; TCRdb has only the in-frame clones, and not every one. This repertoire shows over 200,000 clones, 65% to 90% found once; its top ten account for approximately 5%. Sequencing input: peripheral blood. These receptors came from a human donor in a cohort sampled during active COVID-19. The CDR3 runs from the conserved cysteine through the conserved F or W. A D gene is named only where the DNA matches it firmly. Clone sizes are given selectively: once, few, many, or a class where the clone is expanded.

J gene: TRBJ1-6; clone size: few; V gene: TRBV18; D gene: -; CDR3 length: 14; CDR3 protein: CASSPNGPNSPLHF; CDR3 DNA: TGTGCCAGCTCACCGAACGGTCCTAATTCACCCCTCCACTTT
J gene: TRBJ2-1; clone size: -; V gene: TRBV6-2/TRBV6-3; D gene: TRBD1; CDR3 length: 15; CDR3 protein: CASSQDRALYNEQFF; CDR3 DNA: TGTGCCAGCAGCCAGGACAGGGCTCTATACAATGAGCAGTTCTTC
J gene: TRBJ2-7; clone size: -; V gene: TRBV7-9; D gene: TRBD2; CDR3 length: 15; CDR3 protein: CASSLWRGGSYEQYF; CDR3 DNA: TGTGCCAGCAGCTTATGGCGGGGGGGATCCTACGAGCAGTACTTC
J gene: TRBJ2-6; clone size: -; V gene: TRBV25-1; D gene: -; CDR3 length: 16; CDR3 protein: CASSDEWGAGANVLTF; CDR3 DNA: TGTGCCAGCAGTGACGAATGGGGGGCTGGGGCCAACGTCCTGACTTTC
J gene: TRBJ2-7; clone size: -; V gene: TRBV5-5; D gene: -; CDR3 length: 15; CDR3 protein: CASSLDGVATYEQYF; CDR3 DNA: TGTGCCAGCAGCTTGGACGGGGTGGCGACCTACGAGCAGTACTTC
J gene: TRBJ1-3; clone size: -; V gene: TRBV6-5; D gene: -; CDR3 length: 16; CDR3 protein: CASSYTQASSGNTIYF; CDR3 DNA: TGTGCCAGCAGTTACACCCAGGCGAGCTCTGGAAACACCATATATTTT
J gene: TRBJ1-6; clone size: -; V gene: TRBV4-1; D gene: TRBD1; CDR3 length: 16; CDR3 protein: CASSQTGQGRNSPLHF; CDR3 DNA: TGCGCCAGCAGCCAAACCGGACAGGGGCGGAATTCACCCCTCCACTTT
J gene: TRBJ1-5; clone size: -; V gene: TRBV6-5; D gene: -; CDR3 length: 15; CDR3 protein: CASRGTKGGNQPQHF; CDR3 DNA: TGTGCCAGCAGGGGGACAAAGGGCGGCAATCAGCCCCAGCATTTT
J gene: TRBJ1-6; clone size: -; V gene: TRBV28; D gene: -; CDR3 length: 15; CDR3 protein: CASSSDSKSNSPLHF; CDR3 DNA: TGTGCCAGCAGTTCCGACAGTAAATCCAATTCACCCCTCCACTTT
J gene: TRBJ2-1; clone size: -; V gene: TRBV5-8; D gene: TRBD1; CDR3 length: 14; CDR3 protein: CASSRQGSYNEQFF; CDR3 DNA: TGTGCCAGCAGCAGACAGGGTTCCTACAATGAGCAGTTCTTC
J gene: TRBJ2-7; clone size: -; V gene: TRBV4-3; D gene: TRBD2; CDR3 length: 17; CDR3 protein: CASSPGTSGTRTYEQYF; CDR3 DNA: TGCGCCAGCAGCCCCGGGACTAGCGGGACTCGGACCTACGAGCAGTACTTC
J gene: TRBJ2-1; clone size: -; V gene: TRBV7-3; D gene: TRBD2; CDR3 length: 16; CDR3 protein: CASSPGRTGPYNEQFF; CDR3 DNA: TGTGCCAGCAGTCCCGGGAGGACCGGCCCCTACAATGAGCAGTTCTTC
J gene: TRBJ1-4; clone size: -; V gene: TRBV9; D gene: -; CDR3 length: 17; CDR3 protein: CASNVSFQGSRSEKLFF; CDR3 DNA: TGTGCCAGCAACGTAAGCTTCCAGGGGAGTAGGAGTGAAAAACTGTTTTTT
J gene: TRBJ2-6; clone size: -; V gene: TRBV7-2; D gene: TRBD1; CDR3 length: 19; CDR3 protein: CASSFNPGQTLSGANVLTF; CDR3 DNA: TGTGCCAGCAGCTTCAATCCGGGACAGACTCTATCTGGGGCCAACGTCCTGACTTTC